This TCR beta chain was recovered during a study of beta chain features in type 1 diabetes. Every isolated RNA sample was fully reverse transcribed, so sequencing captured expressed TCRB transcripts. Method: immunoSEQ multiplex PCR; TCRdb's copy keeps in-frame clones and lacks some. The profile shows under 400,000 clones, roughly 15% of them singletons. This CDR3 is built from 11 residues. Germline CDR1 reads SGHTA; CDR2 reads FQGNSA. Trimming took off 2 bases at V and 6 bases at J, with 5 bases between the two ends. This clonotype was sampled from a man aged 30 to 45 in good health. The sequenced material came from central memory CD4+ T cells from blood. The genes are TRBV7-2 and TRBJ2-7; D ambiguous. CDR3 DNA: TGTGCCAGCAGCTTACATCGCGAGCAGTACTTC. Translated: CASSLHREQYF.